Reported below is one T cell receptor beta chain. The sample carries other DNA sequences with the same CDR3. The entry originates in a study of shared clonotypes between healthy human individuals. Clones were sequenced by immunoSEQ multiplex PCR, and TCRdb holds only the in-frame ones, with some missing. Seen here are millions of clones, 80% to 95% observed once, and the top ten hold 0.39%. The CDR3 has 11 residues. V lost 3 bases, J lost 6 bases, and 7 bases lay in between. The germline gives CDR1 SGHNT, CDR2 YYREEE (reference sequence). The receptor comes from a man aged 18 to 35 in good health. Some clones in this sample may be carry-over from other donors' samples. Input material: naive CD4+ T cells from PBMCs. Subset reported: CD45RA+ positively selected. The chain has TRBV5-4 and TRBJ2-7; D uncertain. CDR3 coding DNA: TGTGCCAGCAGCTCCTCAAGCGAGCAGTACTTC. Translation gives CASSSSSEQYF. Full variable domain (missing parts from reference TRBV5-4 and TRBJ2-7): ETGVTQSPTHLIKTRGQQVTLRCSSQSGHNTVSWYQQALGQGPQFIFQYYREEENGRGNFPPRFSGLQFPNYSSELNVNALELDDSALYLCASSSSSEQYFGPGTRLTVT.